This passage covers 28 T cell receptor beta chains from one sample sequenced in a study of Graves' ophthalmopathy and Graves' hyperthyroidism. The TCR beta CDR3 regions underwent amplification from RNA transcripts. RT-PCR with HTBI primers came first, then second-round multiplex PCR. TCRdb ran MiXCR on the multiplex PCR reads and lists one entry per CDR3 protein. The sample contains some 1.1 million distinct CDR3 sequences, around a third of which appear only once. The sequencing sample was made of peripheral blood or thyroid tissue (not recorded which). These receptors were collected from an adult man with Graves' hyperthyroidism.

This clonotype was seen repeatedly, ten times or more. This chain links TRBV20-1 with TRBJ2-5, with D unresolved. The V gene's germline CDR1 is DFQATT and CDR2 SNEGSKA (reference sequence). Trimming left V 1 base short and J 2 bases short, with 8 bases between. CDR3 size: 13 residues. The CDR3 region is CSARGASQETQYF. The CDR3 DNA is TGCAGTGCTAGAGGGGCCAGTCAAGAGACCCAGTACTTC.

The chain joins TRBV25-1 to TRBJ2-7; D uncertain. There are 15 residues in the CDR3. Germline V gene sequence: CDR1 MGHDK, CDR2 SYGVNS. Trimming removed 5 bases at V and 6 bases at J, with 20 bases between. The CDR3 nucleotides are TGTGCCAGCAGTTTAAGCGTAGAGATAAGGTCCGAGCAGTACTTC. Protein product: CASSLSVEIRSEQYF.

This sequence joins TRBV12-3 or TRBV12-4 and TRBJ1-4, with 8 bases fitting TRBD1. The length of the CDR3 is 15 residues. Trimming at V came to 5 bases and at J to 7 bases, leaving 9 bases not matched to a gene. The CDR3 here is CASSARDTGGEKLFF. The CDR3 DNA reads as TGTGCCAGCAGTGCCCGGGACACAGGGGGTGAAAAACTGTTTTTT.

This chain links TRBV24-1 with TRBJ2-5; the D gene is possibly TRBD2 (5 bases). There are 17 residues in the CDR3. Germline V gives CDR1 KGHDR, CDR2 SFDVKD. V was trimmed by 4 bases and J by 5 bases, leaving 22 bases between them. The CDR3 DNA sequence: TGTGCCACCAGTGACCCCCAGATCGGAGGACGGAGCGAGACCCAGTACTTC. It yields the protein CATSDPQIGGRSETQYF.

A note on this clonotype: This could be a read error, since a much larger clone is one nucleotide away. The CDR3 region has the DNA TGTGCCATCAGTGCAGGGGGCCGGGGCTACACCTTC. As protein: CAISAGGRGYTF. V gene TRBV10-3 combines with J gene TRBJ1-2; 8 nucleotides line up with TRBD1. This CDR3 comprises 12 residues. V lost 4 bases, J lost 8 bases, and 3 bases stayed unmatched. Germline V CDR1 and CDR2: ENHRY, SYGVKD.

The chain combines TRBV7-2 with TRBJ2-5, with 9 bases that match TRBD2. Germline CDR1 is SGHTA and CDR2 is FQGNSA. The CDR3 covers 17 residues. J was trimmed by 2 bases and V by 6 bases; bases with no gene match: 13. CDR3 nucleotides: TGTGCCAGCAGTTCACTCTATAGCGGGAGAGATCAAGAGACCCAGTACTTC. As protein: CASSSLYSGRDQETQYF.

This chain joins TRBV29-1 and TRBJ1-1, with D tentatively TRBD1 (5 bases). The V end lost 3 bases, the J end lost 11 bases, and 13 bases lay between the germline ends. The CDR3 has 11 residues. Germline V gene data show CDR1 as SQVTM and CDR2 as ANQGSEA. The CDR3 protein is CSVDWGRWAFF. The CDR3 DNA sequence: TGCAGCGTTGATTGGGGCAGATGGGCTTTCTTT.

The chain is built from TRBV7-9 and TRBJ2-7, with D possibly TRBD2 on 5 matching bases. Trimming pared 4 bases from V and 6 bases from J, leaving 16 bases between. Germline CDR1 reads SEHNR; CDR2 reads FQNEAQ (reference sequence). The CDR3 consists of 14 residues. CDR3 in DNA: TGTGCCAGCAGCTATGAGGGCTGGGAAGGCGAGCAGTACTTC. Protein: CASSYEGWEGEQYF.

This clonotype was counted at least ten times. The chain couples TRBV20-1 to TRBJ2-7; 10 nucleotides align to TRBD2. Germline V CDR1 and CDR2: DFQATT, SNEGSKA (reference sequence). CDR3 size: 14 residues. The V and J ends lost 6 bases and 1 base, in that order; junction bases with no gene match: 6. In nucleotides, the CDR3 is TGCAGTGCACCGGCGACTAGCGGGTCCTACGAGCAGTACTTC. This codes for CSAPATSGSYEQYF.

The chain links TRBV20-1 to TRBJ1-5; 9 bases align to TRBD1. The J segment lost 6 bases and the V segment lost 6 bases, leaving 9 bases of the junction unmatched. This CDR3 is 14 amino acids long. CDR1 and CDR2 (germline): DFQATT, SNEGSKA (reference sequence). The CDR3 loop reads CSANPGTGSQPQHF. The CDR3 DNA is TGCAGTGCAAACCCCGGGACAGGGAGTCAGCCCCAGCATTTT.

Many counts were recorded for this clonotype. The gene calls are TRBV20-1 and TRBJ2-5, with D unclear. From germline, CDR1 is DFQATT and CDR2 SNEGSKA (reference sequence). The CDR3 loop spans 13 amino acids. V was shortened by 3 bases and J by 1 base, with 9 bases between the two germline ends. CDR3 amino acids: CSASWLTQETQYF. CDR3 sequence (DNA): TGCAGTGCTAGCTGGCTTACCCAAGAGACCCAGTACTTC.

This clonotype was detected ten times or more. This sequence joins TRBV12-3 or TRBV12-4 and TRBJ2-7; 8 bases are shared with TRBD2. The CDR3 has 14 residues. Trimming took 5 bases from V and 7 from J; bases not matched to a gene: 10. In DNA, the CDR3 is TGTGCCAGCAGTCCCCTTGCGGGAGGTGGTGAGCAGTACTTC. Residues: CASSPLAGGGEQYF.

This clonotype has more than one count but fewer than ten. This chain uses TRBV9 with TRBJ2-2; D ambiguous. Per the germline V gene, CDR1 is SGDLS and CDR2 is YYNGEE. Trimming removed 4 bases from V and 6 bases from J, with 16 bases in between. The CDR3 is 15 residues long. The CDR3 spells CASSPRPFTAGELFF. CDR3 nucleotides: TGTGCCAGCAGCCCACGACCCTTTACCGCCGGGGAGCTGTTTTTT.

J is TRBJ2-7 and V is TRBV6-6; D tentatively reads TRBD1 or TRBD2 (5 bases each). V was shortened by 7 bases and J by 5 bases, with 12 bases between the two germline ends. The CDR3 sequence is 12 residues long. The germline V gene has CDR1 MNHNY and CDR2 SVGAGI (reference sequence). CDR3 sequence (DNA): TGTGCCAGCACCCTGGGGGTGAACGAGCAGTACTTC. Its translation: CASTLGVNEQYF.

This clonotype was seen a handful of times. This chain joins TRBV20-1 and TRBJ1-6; D possibly corresponds to TRBD1 (6 bases). The CDR3 spans 15 residues. Germline CDR1 reads DFQATT; CDR2 reads SNEGSKA (reference sequence). Trimming took 4 bases from V and 3 from J, leaving 13 bases between them. The CDR3 sequence is CSATRQARYNSPLHF. The DNA for the CDR3 is TGCAGTGCTACCCGACAGGCCCGCTATAATTCACCCCTCCACTTT.

The rearrangement joins TRBV10-2 to TRBJ2-7; D could derive from TRBD1 or TRBD2 (6 bases each). Trimming pared 2 bases from V and 6 bases from J, leaving 17 bases between. CDR3 length: 15 residues. Germline V gene sequence: CDR1 WSHSY, CDR2 SAAADI. The CDR3 DNA reads TGCGCCAGCAGTGAGCCCTTGAGGGGGGCGGGCGAGCAGTACTTC. Its translation: CASSEPLRGAGEQYF.

This clonotype was seen ten or more times. At one boundary the junction diverges from the germline segment, which might be a read error. The rearrangement joins TRBV14 to TRBJ2-7, with TRBD1 identical over 8 bases. CDR1 is SGHDN and CDR2 is FVKESK in the germline V gene. The CDR3 runs 13 residues. This chain's CDR3 is CASSQRARTGQDF. The CDR3 nucleotides read TGTGCCAGCAGCCAGAGAGCCCGGACAGGGCAGGACTTC.

This clonotype came up many times. The rearrangement uses TRBV7-8 and TRBJ1-1, with D maybe TRBD1 (6 bases). The V and J ends lost 5 bases and 6 bases respectively, with 16 bases between them. This CDR3 region has 14 residues. From germline, CDR1 is SGHVS and CDR2 FQNEAQ. The CDR3 DNA follows: TGTGCCAGCAGCACCACAGGGTTTCTCGCTGAAGCTTTCTTT. It codes for CASSTTGFLAEAFF.

The V and J genes are TRBV7-9 and TRBJ1-1; 9 nucleotides match TRBD1. The CDR3 spans 14 residues. V was pared by 5 bases and J by 6 bases, with 7 bases of the junction left unmatched. Germline V lookup: CDR1 SEHNR, CDR2 FQNEAQ (reference sequence). The CDR3 bases are TGTGCCAGCAGCACGGGACAGGGTGGACCTGAAGCTTTCTTT. Its translation: CASSTGQGGPEAFF.

This chain connects TRBV7-8 to TRBJ2-5, with TRBD2 matching 11 bases. The CDR3 runs to 16 residues. V gave up 1 base and J gave up 5 bases; unmatched junction bases: 6. Germline CDR1 is SGHVS and CDR2 is FQNEAQ. CDR3: CASSLGLAGLGETQYF. CDR3 coding DNA: TGTGCCAGCAGCTTAGGACTAGCGGGGCTGGGGGAGACCCAGTACTTC. Full variable domain (remainder filled in from reference TRBV7-8 and TRBJ2-5): GAGVSQSPRYKVAKRGQDVALRCDPISGHVSLFWYQQALGQGPEFLTYFQNEAQLDKSGLPSDRFFAERPEGSVSTLKIQRTQQEDSAVYLCASSLGLAGLGETQYFGPGTRLLVL.

A few counts support this clonotype. This chain uses TRBV6-5 with TRBJ1-1; no clear D. The CDR3 loop spans 13 amino acids. Trimming took 6 bases from V and 4 from J, leaving 12 bases between them. Germline loops: CDR1 MNHEY, CDR2 SVGAGI. This CDR3 is CASSTPASTEAFF. CDR3 DNA: TGTGCCAGCAGCACCCCTGCTAGCACTGAAGCTTTCTTT.

With respect to this clonotype: Likely a read error: the CDR3 ends without its conserved phenylalanine or tryptophan. The DNA is omitted, as the CDR3 cannot be located on it reliably, and the CDR3 follows TCRdb's listing. The genes are TRBV9 and TRBJ1-1; TRBD1 was called by the table and not checked on the DNA. The CDR3 length equals 9 residues, ends included. Germline lookup yields CDR1 SGDLS and CDR2 YYNGEE. The CDR3 sequence is CASSWGVNY.

This clonotype has at least ten counts. The chain links TRBV7-9 to TRBJ1-2, with D hard to call. Trimming cost V 1 base and J 4 bases, with 10 bases left between them. CDR1 SEHNR and CDR2 FQNEAQ come from the germline V gene (reference sequence). This CDR3 contains 14 residues. The CDR3 nucleotides are TGTGCCAGCAGCTTAGGATCAGCAACCTATGGCTACACCTTC. This gives the protein CASSLGSATYGYTF. Supplemented by reference TRBV7-9 and TRBJ1-2, the full variable domain reads DTGVSQNPRHKITKRGQNVTFRCDPISEHNRLYWYRQTLGQGPEFLTYFQNEAQLEKSRLLSDRFSAERPKGSFSTLEIQRTEQGDSAMYLCASSLGSATYGYTFGSGTRLTVV.

The CDR3 spells CASSSPGRGRSPLHF. DNA of the CDR3: TGCGCCAGCAGCTCCCCGGGCAGGGGACGTTCACCCCTCCACTTT. The chain has TRBV5-1 and TRBJ1-6; possible D gene TRBD1, 6 bases. Per the germline V gene, CDR1 is SGHRS and CDR2 is YFSETQ. The CDR3 is 15 residues long. The V and J ends lost 3 bases and 9 bases respectively, with 16 bases between them.

The chain combines TRBV15 with TRBJ1-1; possibly TRBD1 for D (5 bases). The V and J ends lost 2 bases and 3 bases respectively, with 16 bases between them. The CDR3 runs 16 residues. The V gene's germline CDR1 is LNHNV and CDR2 YYDKDF (reference sequence). The CDR3 is CATSRSGGLGDTEAFF. DNA for the CDR3: TGTGCCACCAGCAGAAGTGGGGGACTGGGGGACACTGAAGCTTTCTTT.

This clonotype was seen a handful of times. The chain combines TRBV9 with TRBJ2-7; perhaps TRBD1 as D (5 bases). Trimming took off 0 bases at V and 5 bases at J, with 15 bases between the two ends. The CDR3 spans 15 residues. CDR1 and CDR2 from the germline V gene are SGDLS and YYNGEE. The CDR3 region has the DNA TGTGCCAGCAGCGTAGCTGTTGACAGTGCCCACGAGCAGTACTTC. As protein: CASSVAVDSAHEQYF.

This clonotype has a count of ten or more. J is TRBJ1-6 and V is TRBV7-2; D ambiguous. The V and J ends lost 3 bases and 8 bases respectively, with 5 bases between them. The germline V gene encodes CDR1 SGHTA and CDR2 FQGNSA. The CDR3 covers 12 residues. Written as DNA, the CDR3 is TGTGCCAGCAGCTTTGGGGATTCACCCCTCCACTTT. This codes for CASSFGDSPLHF.

Remarks on this clonotype: One junction end does not reproduce the germline sequence, and a read error may be involved. The J gene is TRBJ2-2, the V gene TRBV9, with 9 bases aligning to TRBD2. CDR1 and CDR2 from the germline V gene are SGDLS and YYNGEE. There are 16 residues in the CDR3. The CDR3 here is CASSVGGGRVSGELLF. The CDR3 region has the DNA TGTGCCAGCAGCGTAGGTGGCGGGAGGGTATCCGGGGAGCTGCTTTTT.